The T cell receptor beta chain described here comes from a study of shared clonotypes between healthy human individuals (dated by TCRdb to about 2020). About the full investigation: Three men and a couple of women, aged 18 to 49 years, made up the cohort. Each donor's leukapheresis produced roughly between about 0.8 and 10 billion PBMCs. To increase sequencing depth and limit assay-specific biases, TCR repertoire library preparation and sequencing were carried out by different laboratories using diverse techniques. For each donor, three plates each were used for CD4 naive and CD4 memory, two plates were used for CD8 naive, and one plate was used for CD8 memory. The study deeply sequenced blood TCR repertoires of roughly five healthy adults to estimate repertoire size and the extent of clonotype sharing between individuals.

The donors were healthy, HIV-negative adults with no recently reported acute infections or vaccinations. Every donor was a Caucasian adult living in Nashville, Tennessee, USA. CD4+ T cells were enriched through magnetic negative selection, after which naive cells were positively selected on CD45RA and the remaining negative fraction served as the memory subset. Blood was collected by leukapheresis, and PBMCs were isolated by Ficoll-Histopaque density gradient centrifugation and then cryopreserved in liquid nitrogen vapor phase. Purity and quantity of every magnetically sorted T cell population were checked by analytical flow cytometry. Genomic DNA was isolated from every sorted fraction and measured by UV absorbance on a Nanodrop 2000c. TCR CDR3 regions were amplified from genomic DNA by multiplex PCR using the deep immunoSEQ assay. Genomic DNA extracted from each cell subset was distributed evenly over all wells of several immunoSEQ 96-well plates, and each plate served as one replicate. For sorted subsets, about 210 ng of genomic DNA, equivalent to roughly 33,000 T cell genomes, went into each replicate PCR. Purified libraries were quantified with a Qubit 3.0 fluorometer, sized on a Bioanalyzer 2100, and re-quantified with the KAPA Library Quantification kit. Each immunoSEQ 96-well plate was sequenced on its own single-read 150-cycle Illumina NextSeq 550 flow cell. Per the source publication's procedure: The immunoSEQ output contained only junctional sequences without quality scores, so filtering could not match that applied to full-length reads. Sequences were annotated with PyIR, a Python wrapper for IgBLAST v1.9, and V/J genes and CDR3 were assigned using IMGT germline references. Reads were filtered out if the reads had weak V/J assignments (E-value above 1e-6), no CDR3, stop codons, out-of-frame junctions, or ambiguous translated residues. A V3J clonotype was defined by an identical inferred V gene, J gene, and CDR3 amino acid sequence. Percentage overlap between repertoires was computed as shared unique clonotypes divided by the size of the smaller repertoire. Three approaches were used to assess repertoire richness: RTK rarefaction, the Chao1 estimator, and Recon v2.1 estimates of unobserved clonotypes. Generation probabilities for all TCRbeta clonotypes obtained by the gDNA method from a few donors were computed using OLGA. The immuneACCESS repertoire file appears here via TCRdb, limited to in-frame rearrangements. These files lack a portion of the clones; in checked studies, under half of the deficit traces to unresolved V genes, and the cause of the others is not known. Clonal size and the V and J genes are those of that table, whereas D and trimming came from the DNA. This sample is represented by nearly 1 million clones; less than 85% of them were singletons. The top ten constitute about 1.5% of the sample.

The CDR3 spans 13 residues, from the cysteine through the phenylalanine. CDR3 DNA is the only sequence kept; it has 39 bases, read in frame from the first base. V and J lose 10 bases and 7 bases, and a span of 14 bases separates them. The germline V gene (reference sequence) supplies CDR1 LNHDA and CDR2 SQIVND. Note on this clone: Its antigen remains unidentified. The input lacks base qualities; no much larger clone sits a single base away.

What the work shows at the level of the full study, not this receptor alone: Across a handful of donors, approximately 4.9% of naive CD4, roughly 3.5% of naive CD8, approximately 2.5% of memory CD4, and roughly 0.4% of memory CD8 clonotypes were shared. Larger estimated clonotype richness was generally found for naive subsets than for memory subsets. Compared with non-shared clonotypes, the clonotypes found in all four sorted-subset donors had higher generation probabilities. Based on pairwise subsampling, the degree of clonotype sharing among donors was expected to be affected by sequencing depth. Rarefaction of sorted-subset datasets indicated incomplete sequencing despite the large sequencing depth. Only blood was sampled, and tissue TCR repertoires likely differ from those in blood. The small number of donors limited the genetic and exposure-history diversity represented.

The chain joins TRBV19 to TRBJ1-6; TRBD1 is a possible D gene, resting on 5 matching bases. The sequence was obtained from a man aged 18 to 30 in good health. Sequencing was performed on memory CD4+ T cells sorted from blood. The cell subset or site label corresponds to: CD45RA-negative fraction. The DNA sequence follows: TGTGCCACCAAGCTGGGGGTGAATTCACCCCTCCACTTT. Its amino acids are CATKLGVNSPLHF.